A selection of T cell receptor beta chains follows, all from one sample in a study of T cell changes during pregnancy in multiple sclerosis. Profiled with immunoSEQ multiplex PCR; TCRdb holds only in-frame clones, not every one. The sample lists 75,000 to 95,000 clones, 85% to 95% occurring once. The sample was peripheral blood, taken in the first trimester of pregnancy. These receptors all stem from a female donor in good health, enrolled as a control in a pregnancy study. Each CDR3 is given with its conserved first and last residue. Fields, in order: V gene, J gene, CDR3 length, CDR3 protein.

>TRBV10-3|TRBJ1-1|13
CAISTDRNTEAFF
>TRBV6-5|TRBJ1-1|15
CASSYGRGSGTEAFF
>TRBV7-8|TRBJ2-2|16
CASSPLGLSNTGELFF
>TRBV11-2|TRBJ2-7|15
CASSFLSRLSYEQYF
>TRBV5-6|TRBJ1-1|14
CASSQATGNTEAFF
>TRBV27|TRBJ1-1|13
CASRIQGYTEAFF
>TRBV4-2|TRBJ1-6|16
CASSQDREFYNSPLHF
>TRBV4-1|TRBJ2-3|16
CASSQTGTGVTDTQYF
>TRBV9|TRBJ1-4|13
CASSSDSNEKLFF
>TRBV4-1|TRBJ1-5|14
CASSHNRGGQPQHF
>TRBV7-6|TRBJ2-7|11
CASSLQGEQYF
>TRBV5-8|TRBJ1-4|17
CASSLGTYSTTNEKLFF
>TRBV5-1|TRBJ1-2|16
CASSLARQSGVYGYTF
>TRBV4-3|TRBJ2-1|14
CASSRSGGGWEQFF
>TRBV6-5|TRBJ1-6|14
CASSTGTGPSPLHF
>TRBV9|TRBJ2-1|12
CASSRGYNEQFF
>TRBV4-3|TRBJ1-2|15
CASSQDPTGERGYTF
>TRBV4-2|TRBJ1-1|15
CASSQGRQPNTEAFF
>TRBV7-3|TRBJ2-3|16
CASSLLGGGTPDTQYF
>TRBV28|TRBJ2-1|15
CASRDSGSSYNEQFF
>TRBV5-6|TRBJ2-4|13
CASSREGEDIQYF
>TRBV4-3|TRBJ2-2|16
CASSQDGTGSTGELFF
>TRBV7-6|TRBJ2-7|14
CASSVASGLGEQYF
>TRBV28|TRBJ2-1|15
CASSPGGPMSNEQFF
>TRBV5-5|TRBJ1-2|13
CASSTGDGYGYTF
>TRBV29-1|TRBJ2-1|14
CSVEGLAALNEQFF
>TRBV30|TRBJ2-7|13
CAWSHTPGYEQYF
>TRBV19|TRBJ2-3|14
CASSRDRGTDTQYF
>TRBV9|TRBJ2-3|16
CASSLRQGASTDTQYF
>TRBV7-3|TRBJ2-7|15
CASSPAAGISYEQYF
>TRBV5-4|TRBJ2-5|11
CASSFGETQYF
>TRBV7-9|TRBJ1-6|16
CASSQLTGTGGSPLHF